The 25 T cell receptor beta chains presented below share a single source sample, sequenced in a study of cytotoxic CD8 clonotypes in ibrutinib-treated CLL. Only in-frame clones appear in the TCRdb table, and some are missing; sequencing was by immunoSEQ multiplex PCR. This sample has roughly 160,000 clones; less than 85% occur once, and the top ten carry 3.5% to 5.5%. Sequencing used PBMCs, obtained after 24 months of ibrutinib treatment. The receptors derive from a human donor with chronic lymphocytic leukemia.

The chain carries TRBV30 and TRBJ1-6; a weak D match, TRBD1 (5 bases). V dropped 0 bases and J dropped 7 bases, with 10 bases sitting between them. Germline CDR1 and CDR2: GTSNPN and SVGIG (reference sequence). The CDR3 covers 14 residues. Here the CDR3 DNA reads TGTGCCTGGAGTGTCGGCCGGGGGAATTCACCCCTCCACTTT. Protein sequence: CAWSVGRGNSPLHF.

This clone was detected only once. V gene TRBV21-1 combines with J gene TRBJ1-2. TRBV21-1 is classified as a pseudogene. The CDR3 is made up of 18 amino acids. The CDR3 DNA reads TGTGCCAGCAGCAAAGTTGGGGGGCCCCGACCTGCTAACTATGGCTACACCTTC. Translation: CASSKVGGPRPANYGYTF.

This clone was seen once. This chain links TRBV7-2 with TRBJ1-1; no clear D gene. V lost 4 bases to trimming and J lost 11 bases, with 14 bases between them. CDR3 length: 12 amino acids. Germline V lookup: CDR1 SGHTA, CDR2 FQGNSA. The CDR3 protein is CASSSQRFGAFF. In DNA, the CDR3 is TGTGCCAGCAGCTCCCAGCGCTTTGGGGCTTTCTTT.

The genes are TRBV6-5 and TRBJ2-7; D possibly matches TRBD1 or TRBD2 (5 bases each). This CDR3 spans 15 amino acids. V lost 5 bases to trimming and J lost 3 bases, with 17 bases between them. Germline assignment: CDR1 MNHEY and CDR2 SVGAGI. CDR3 residues: CASSPSPGRIYEQYF. The CDR3, as DNA: TGTGCCAGCAGTCCTTCGCCGGGGCGAATCTACGAGCAGTACTTC.

The chain combines TRBV6-6 with TRBJ2-7; D is undetermined. V was shortened by 6 bases and J by 6 bases, with 15 bases between the two germline ends. This CDR3 region has 13 residues. Germline V gene lookup returns CDR1 MNHNY and CDR2 SVGAGI (reference sequence). CDR3 protein: CASSPRFEFEQYF. The CDR3 DNA reads TGTGCCAGCAGCCCGCGTTTCGAGTTCGAGCAGTACTTC.

This sequence joins TRBV15 and TRBJ1-2; D remains unclear. The CDR3 is 14 amino acids. The germline gives CDR1 LNHNV, CDR2 YYDKDF (reference sequence). Trimming stripped 2 bases from V and 3 bases from J, with 10 bases between. CDR3 sequence: CATSRTTPYYGYTF. In DNA form, the CDR3 reads TGTGCCACCAGCAGAACTACACCGTACTATGGCTACACCTTC.

This chain links TRBV7-2 with TRBJ2-7; 9 bases line up with TRBD2. The CDR3 length is 17 residues. Trimming at V came to 1 base and at J to 3 bases, leaving 10 bases not matched to a gene. Germline CDR1 is SGHTA and CDR2 is FQGNSA. CDR3 sequence: CASSLVEREAASYEQYF. The CDR3 bases are TGTGCCAGCAGCTTAGTGGAGCGGGAGGCTGCTAGCTACGAGCAGTACTTC.

This chain uses TRBV5-6 with TRBJ2-7; 15 bases fit TRBD2. Germline-derived CDR1 and CDR2 are SGHDT and YYEEEE. The CDR3 covers 17 residues. V shed 1 base, J shed 5 bases, and the junction held 7 bases outside the gene matches. Here the CDR3 reads CASSLPGLAGGQNEQYF. CDR3 in DNA: TGTGCCAGCAGCTTGCCCGGACTAGCGGGAGGGCAGAACGAGCAGTACTTC.

The chain recombines TRBV29-1 with TRBJ1-4; 7 bases match TRBD1. This CDR3 spans 17 amino acids. Germline-derived CDR1 and CDR2 are SQVTM and ANQGSEA. The ends lost 2 bases at V and 0 bases at J; junction bases unmatched: 9. The CDR3 protein is CSVEIGQALPTNEKLFF. The CDR3 DNA follows: TGCAGCGTTGAAATAGGACAGGCCCTCCCAACTAATGAAAAACTGTTTTTT.

This chain connects TRBV30 to TRBJ1-1, with D perhaps TRBD1 (5 bases). Between the trimmed V and J ends, which lost 2 bases and 4 bases, there was a span of 17 bases. The CDR3 runs 15 residues. CDR1 is GTSNPN and CDR2 is SVGIG in the germline V gene (reference sequence). The CDR3 DNA sequence: TGTGCCTGGAGTAAGATGGGGGTGAGGAGCACTGAAGCTTTCTTT. Amino acids: CAWSKMGVRSTEAFF.

The chain uses TRBV6-5 and TRBJ1-1; TRBD1 is a possible D gene (6 bases). V was clipped by 4 bases and J by 5 bases, with 20 bases between them. Germline values: CDR1 MNHEY, CDR2 SVGAGI. The CDR3 sequence is 16 residues long. CDR3 sequence reads: CASSSSRGAQRTEAFF. The CDR3 nucleotides are TGTGCCAGCAGTTCCTCCCGGGGGGCGCAGAGGACTGAAGCTTTCTTT.

The rearrangement links TRBV28 to TRBJ2-7; 8 nucleotides match TRBD1. CDR3 size: 15 residues. V lost 10 bases, J lost 1 base, and 12 bases stayed unmatched. Germline values: CDR1 MDHEN, CDR2 SYDVKM. The DNA of the CDR3 is TGTGCCACCCAATACTATGGACAGGGATCCTACGAGCAGTACTTC. It encodes CATQYYGQGSYEQYF.

This clone was recorded once. The chain is built from TRBV7-3 and TRBJ1-2; 7 bases are a match to TRBD1. Per germline, CDR1 SGHTA and CDR2 FQGTGA. This CDR3 comprises 13 residues. J was trimmed by 8 bases and V by 2 bases; bases with no gene match: 5. The CDR3 sequence is CASSLQQGVGYTF. The CDR3 nucleotides are TGTGCCAGCAGCTTACAGCAGGGGGTAGGCTACACCTTC.

The V and J genes are TRBV11-1 and TRBJ2-2, with D hard to call. The germline V gene has CDR1 SGHAT and CDR2 FQDESV (reference sequence). CDR3 length equals 16 residues. V lost 5 bases, J lost 0 bases, and 13 bases lay in between. CDR3 DNA: TGTGCCAGCAGCCCACCTCTATCCGCGAACACCGGGGAGCTGTTTTTT. Amino acids: CASSPPLSANTGELFF.

The CDR3, as DNA: TGTGCCAGCAAGCTAGCGGGGGGGCGAGATACGCAGTATTTT. Its protein product is CASKLAGGRDTQYF. V is TRBV6-1 and J is TRBJ2-3; TRBD2 aligns across 12 bases. Losses at the gene ends were 7 bases for V and 5 bases for J; bases not matched to a gene: 4. The length of the CDR3 is 14 residues. Per germline, CDR1 MNHNS and CDR2 SASEGT.

The CDR3 sequence is CASSFQGTEAFF. The CDR3 coding sequence is TGTGCCAGCAGTTTCCAGGGCACTGAAGCTTTCTTT. V gene TRBV27 combines with J gene TRBJ1-1, with a weak D call TRBD1 (5 bases). The V end was cut by 3 bases, the J end by 4 bases, with 6 bases between. Germline CDR1 is MNHEY and CDR2 is SMNVEV (reference sequence). The CDR3 runs 12 residues.

The V gene is TRBV11-1, the J gene TRBJ1-6, with TRBD1 identical over 8 bases. The CDR3 sequence is 15 residues long. The trim removed 8 bases at V and 4 bases at J, leaving 7 bases unmatched. In germline, CDR1 is SGHAT, CDR2 FQDESV (reference sequence). CDR3: CASRGQAVYNSPLHF. The CDR3 region has the DNA TGTGCCAGCCGGGGACAGGCGGTTTATAATTCACCCCTCCACTTT.

J is TRBJ1-4 and V is TRBV18; the D is unclear. CDR3 size: 17 residues. The germline V and J ends were trimmed by 2 bases and 0 bases, with 13 bases remaining between them. CDR1 and CDR2 (germline): KGHSH, LQKENI. CDR3 in amino acids: CASSPSSGGPTNEKLFF. CDR3 sequence (DNA): TGTGCCAGCTCACCAAGTTCCGGAGGGCCAACTAATGAAAAACTGTTTTTT.

This chain joins TRBV5-5 and TRBJ2-7, with a tentative D call TRBD1 (6 bases). Trimming removed 2 bases at V and 2 bases at J, with 11 bases between. Per germline, CDR1 SGHKS and CDR2 YYEKEE (reference sequence). The CDR3 length is 14 residues. The CDR3 region is CASSLQGSTYEQYF. The DNA of the CDR3 is TGTGCCAGCAGCTTACAGGGCTCAACCTACGAGCAGTACTTC.

The chain carries TRBV6-5 and TRBJ2-5, with D unclear. V was shortened by 5 bases and J by 8 bases, with 9 bases between the two germline ends. Germline V gives CDR1 MNHEY, CDR2 SVGAGI. The CDR3 runs to 11 residues. CDR3 sequence reads: CASSEAPTQYF. The CDR3 coding sequence is TGTGCCAGCAGTGAAGCGCCTACCCAGTACTTC.

The rearrangement joins TRBV2 to TRBJ1-2; D possibly corresponds to TRBD1 (5 bases). CDR1 and CDR2 from the germline V gene are SNHLY and FYNNEI. Trimming shortened V by 0 bases and J by 6 bases, and 20 bases separated the two germline ends. The CDR3 is 17 amino acids. CDR3 nucleotide sequence: TGTGCCAGCAGTGAAGCTCCTTCGGGGGTAGAAAAGAATGGCTACACCTTC. Protein sequence: CASSEAPSGVEKNGYTF.

This sequence joins TRBV6-5 and TRBJ2-7; a possible D gene is TRBD2 (5 bases). Germline V gives CDR1 MNHEY, CDR2 SVGAGI. V lost 4 bases, J lost 4 bases, and 17 bases lay in between. The CDR3 is made up of 15 amino acids. The CDR3 DNA reads as TGTGCCAGCAGTTCCCCGGGCGGAGGCGTATACGAGCAGTACTTC. Translated, it gives CASSSPGGGVYEQYF.

The chain uses TRBV7-9 and TRBJ1-1, with D perhaps TRBD1 (5 bases). The CDR3 has 14 residues. The V gene lost 4 bases and the J gene lost 11 bases, with 20 bases spanning the gap. Germline CDR1 and CDR2: SEHNR and FQNEAQ (reference sequence). CDR3 region: CASSSQSPGGGAFF. The DNA for the CDR3 is TGTGCCAGCAGCTCCCAAAGCCCCGGGGGTGGCGCTTTCTTT.

The chain combines TRBV30 with TRBJ2-3; D not resolved. Germline V gene data show CDR1 as GTSNPN and CDR2 as SVGIG (reference sequence). The V end lost 0 bases, the J end lost 5 bases, and 12 bases lay between the germline ends. The CDR3 consists of 14 residues. The CDR3 DNA reads as TGTGCCTGGAGTGTAGGCGTGAACAGAGATACGCAGTATTTT. It codes for CAWSVGVNRDTQYF.

As for this clone: A read error may produce the germline difference seen at one junction end. This chain joins TRBV10-3 and TRBJ2-3; D perhaps matches TRBD1 (5 bases). CDR3 length: 14 residues. Per germline, CDR1 ENHRY and CDR2 SYGVKD. CDR3 bases: TGTGCCACCAGTCGACAGACAGCCACAGATACGCAGTATTTT. Translating gives CATSRQTATDTQYF.